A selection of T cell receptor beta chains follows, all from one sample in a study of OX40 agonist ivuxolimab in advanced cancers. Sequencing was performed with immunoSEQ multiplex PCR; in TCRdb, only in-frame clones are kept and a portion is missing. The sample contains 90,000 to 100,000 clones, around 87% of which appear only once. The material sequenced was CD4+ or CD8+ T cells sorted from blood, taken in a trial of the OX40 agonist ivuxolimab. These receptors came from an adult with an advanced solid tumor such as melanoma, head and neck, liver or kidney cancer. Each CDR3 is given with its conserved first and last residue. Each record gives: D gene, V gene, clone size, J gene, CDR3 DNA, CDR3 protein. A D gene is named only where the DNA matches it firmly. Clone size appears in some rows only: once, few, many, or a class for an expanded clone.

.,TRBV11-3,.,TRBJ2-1,TGTGCCAGCAGCTTAGGGGGGGTTAGCGGTGAGCAGTTCTTC,CASSLGGVSGEQFF
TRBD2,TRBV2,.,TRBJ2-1,TGTGCCAGCAGCCTAGCGGGGTTCTACAATGAGCAGTTCTTC,CASSLAGFYNEQFF
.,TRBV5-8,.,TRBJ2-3,TGTGCCAGCAGCCCTGACAGAAGGGGCACAGATACGCAGTATTTT,CASSPDRRGTDTQYF
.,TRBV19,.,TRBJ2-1,TGTGCCAGTAGTATAGGTGGGGGTTCCTACAATGAGCAGTTCTTC,CASSIGGGSYNEQFF
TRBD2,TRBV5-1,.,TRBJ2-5,TGCGCCAGCAGCCGCAACAGCGGGAGTGGAGAGACCCAGTACTTC,CASSRNSGSGETQYF
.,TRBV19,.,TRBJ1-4,TGTGCCAGTAGTATTTCGGAGGCAACTAATGAAAAACTGTTTTTT,CASSISEATNEKLFF
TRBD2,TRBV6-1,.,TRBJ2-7,TGTGCCAGCAGAGGAACTAGCGGGGTCTCCTACGAGCAGTACTTC,CASRGTSGVSYEQYF
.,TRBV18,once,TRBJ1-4,TGTGCCAGCTCACCGCTGGGGTTTGCCTTGGACTCTGAAAAACTGTTTTTT,CASSPLGFALDSEKLFF
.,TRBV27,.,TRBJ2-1,TGTGCCAGCAGTTCCTACCGGACCCACGCGGAGTTCTTC,CASSSYRTHAEFF
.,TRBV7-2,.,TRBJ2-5,TGTGCCAGCAGCTTAGATGCGGGTCGAGAGACCCAGTACTTC,CASSLDAGRETQYF